This TCR beta chain was captured by sequencing in a study of shared clonotypes between healthy human individuals. General study points: Naive CD4 clonotypes were shared across a handful of donors at 4% to 5%. Among the subsets, naive ones generally showed larger estimated richness than memory ones.

The data were produced by immunoSEQ multiplex PCR, yet TCRdb's version contains in-frame clones alone and is incomplete. The table includes millions of clones, about 95% detected once. CD45RO-negative CD8 cells positively selected for CCR7 made up the naive population, which excluded terminally differentiated effector memory CD45RA+ cells. Concerning this clone: The antigen remains undetermined. The same CDR3 can be traced to other DNA sequences in this sample.

V was shortened by 0 bases and J by 3 bases, with 9 bases between the two germline ends. The germline V gene encodes CDR1 SGHNT and CDR2 YYREEE (reference sequence). The CDR3 is 14 amino acids. The chain combines TRBV5-4 with TRBJ1-1, with a tentative D call TRBD1 (5 bases). This clonotype was sampled from a man between 18 and 35 years old in good health. The sequencing sample was made of naive CD8+ T cells sorted from blood. The CDR3 reads CASSLGQGYTEAFF. The CDR3 DNA follows: TGTGCCAGCAGCTTGGGGCAGGGTTACACTGAAGCTTTCTTT.